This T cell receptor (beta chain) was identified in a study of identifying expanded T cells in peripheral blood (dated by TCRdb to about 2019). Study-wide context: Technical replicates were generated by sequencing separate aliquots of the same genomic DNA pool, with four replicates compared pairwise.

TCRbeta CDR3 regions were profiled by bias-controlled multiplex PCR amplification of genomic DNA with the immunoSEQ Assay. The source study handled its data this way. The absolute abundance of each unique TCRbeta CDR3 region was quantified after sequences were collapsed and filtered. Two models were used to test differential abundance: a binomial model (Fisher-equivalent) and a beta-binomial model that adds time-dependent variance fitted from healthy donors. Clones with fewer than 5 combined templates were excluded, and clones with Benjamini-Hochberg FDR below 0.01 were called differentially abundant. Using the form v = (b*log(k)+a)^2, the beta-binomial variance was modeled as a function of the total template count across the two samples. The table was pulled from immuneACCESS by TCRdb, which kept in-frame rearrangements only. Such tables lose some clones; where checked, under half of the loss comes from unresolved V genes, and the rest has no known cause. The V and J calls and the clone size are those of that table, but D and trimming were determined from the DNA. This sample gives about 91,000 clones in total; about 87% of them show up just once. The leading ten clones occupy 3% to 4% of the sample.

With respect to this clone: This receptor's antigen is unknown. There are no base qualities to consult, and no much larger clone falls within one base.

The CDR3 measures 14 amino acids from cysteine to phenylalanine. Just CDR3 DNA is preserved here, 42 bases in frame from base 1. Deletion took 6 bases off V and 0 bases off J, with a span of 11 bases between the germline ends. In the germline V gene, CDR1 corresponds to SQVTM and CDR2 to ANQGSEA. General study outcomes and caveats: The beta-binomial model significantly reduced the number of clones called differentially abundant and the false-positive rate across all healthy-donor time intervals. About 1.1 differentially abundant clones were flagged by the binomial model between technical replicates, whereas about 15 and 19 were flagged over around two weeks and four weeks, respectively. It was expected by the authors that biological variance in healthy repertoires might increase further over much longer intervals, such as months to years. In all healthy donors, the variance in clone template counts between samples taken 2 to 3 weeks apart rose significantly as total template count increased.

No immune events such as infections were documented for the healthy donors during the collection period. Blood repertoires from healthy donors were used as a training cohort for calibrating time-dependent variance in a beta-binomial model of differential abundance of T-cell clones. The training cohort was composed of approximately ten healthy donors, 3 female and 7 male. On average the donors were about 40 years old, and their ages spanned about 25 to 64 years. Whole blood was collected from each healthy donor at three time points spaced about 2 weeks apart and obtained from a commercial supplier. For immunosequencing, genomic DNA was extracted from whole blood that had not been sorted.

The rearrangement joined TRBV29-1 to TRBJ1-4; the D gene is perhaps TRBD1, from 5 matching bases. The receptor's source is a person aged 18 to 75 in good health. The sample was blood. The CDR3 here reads CSVLDSATNEKLFF. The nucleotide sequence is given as TGCAGCGTGCTTGACAGTGCAACTAATGAAAAACTGTTTTTT.